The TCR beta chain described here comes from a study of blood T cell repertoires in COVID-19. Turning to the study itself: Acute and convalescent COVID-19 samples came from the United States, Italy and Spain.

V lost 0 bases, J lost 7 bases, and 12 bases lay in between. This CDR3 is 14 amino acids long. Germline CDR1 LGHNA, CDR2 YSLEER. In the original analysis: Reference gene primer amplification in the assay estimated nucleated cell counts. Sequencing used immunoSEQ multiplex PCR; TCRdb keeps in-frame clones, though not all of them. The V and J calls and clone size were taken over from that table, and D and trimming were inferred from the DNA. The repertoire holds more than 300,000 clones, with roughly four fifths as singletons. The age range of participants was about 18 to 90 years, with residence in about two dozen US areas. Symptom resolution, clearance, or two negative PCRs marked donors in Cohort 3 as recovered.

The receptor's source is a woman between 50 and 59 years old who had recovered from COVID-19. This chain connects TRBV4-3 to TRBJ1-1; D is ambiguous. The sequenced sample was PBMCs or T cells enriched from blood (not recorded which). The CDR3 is CASSQELGNGEAFF. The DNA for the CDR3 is TGCGCCAGCAGCCAAGAGCTCGGGAACGGTGAAGCTTTCTTT.